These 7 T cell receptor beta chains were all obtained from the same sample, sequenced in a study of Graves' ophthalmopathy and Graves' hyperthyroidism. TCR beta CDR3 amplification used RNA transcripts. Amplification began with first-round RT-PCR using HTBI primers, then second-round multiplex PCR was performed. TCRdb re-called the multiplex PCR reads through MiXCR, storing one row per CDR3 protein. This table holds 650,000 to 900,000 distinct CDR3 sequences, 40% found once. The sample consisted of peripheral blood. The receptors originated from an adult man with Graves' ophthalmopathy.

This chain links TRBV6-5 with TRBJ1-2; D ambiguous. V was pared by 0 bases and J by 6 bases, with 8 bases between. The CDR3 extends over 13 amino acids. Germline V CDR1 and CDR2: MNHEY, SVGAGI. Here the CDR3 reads CASSYSGVDGYTF. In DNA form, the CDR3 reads TGTGCCAGCAGTTACTCCGGGGTTGATGGCTACACCTTC.

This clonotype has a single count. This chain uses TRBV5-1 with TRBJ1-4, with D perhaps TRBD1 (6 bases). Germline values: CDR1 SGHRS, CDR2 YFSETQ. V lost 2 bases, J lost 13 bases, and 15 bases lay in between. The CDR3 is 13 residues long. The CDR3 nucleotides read TGCGCCAGCAGCTTAATGGCAGGGGAAGGACTGTTTTTT. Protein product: CASSLMAGEGLFF.

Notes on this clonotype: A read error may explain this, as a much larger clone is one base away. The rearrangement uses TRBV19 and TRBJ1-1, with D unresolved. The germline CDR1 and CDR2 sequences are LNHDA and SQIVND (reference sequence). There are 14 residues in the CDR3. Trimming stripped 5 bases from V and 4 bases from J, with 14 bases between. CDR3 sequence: CASSLGLSITEAFF. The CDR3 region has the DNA TGTGCCAGTAGTCTTGGACTGAGCATCACTGAAGCTTTCTTT.

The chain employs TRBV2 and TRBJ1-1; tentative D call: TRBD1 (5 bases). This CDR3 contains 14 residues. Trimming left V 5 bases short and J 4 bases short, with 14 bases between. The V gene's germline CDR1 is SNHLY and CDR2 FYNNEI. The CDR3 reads CASSLFRGSTEAFF. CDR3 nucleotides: TGTGCCAGCAGTTTATTTCGGGGGAGCACTGAAGCTTTCTTT.

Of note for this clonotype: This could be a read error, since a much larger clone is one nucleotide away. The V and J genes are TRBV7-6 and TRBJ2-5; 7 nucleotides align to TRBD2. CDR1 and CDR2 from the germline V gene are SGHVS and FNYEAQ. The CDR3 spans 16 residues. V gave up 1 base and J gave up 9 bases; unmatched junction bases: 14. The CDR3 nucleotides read TGTGCCAGCAGCTTAGTCAGCGGGAAGGGGACGGAGGCCCAGTACTTC. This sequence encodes CASSLVSGKGTEAQYF.

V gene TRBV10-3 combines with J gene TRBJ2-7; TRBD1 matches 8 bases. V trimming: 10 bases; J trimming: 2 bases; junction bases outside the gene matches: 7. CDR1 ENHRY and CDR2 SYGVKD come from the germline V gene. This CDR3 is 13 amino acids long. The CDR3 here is CASRTDRAYEQYF. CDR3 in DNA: TGTGCCAGCAGAACGGACAGGGCCTACGAGCAGTACTTC.

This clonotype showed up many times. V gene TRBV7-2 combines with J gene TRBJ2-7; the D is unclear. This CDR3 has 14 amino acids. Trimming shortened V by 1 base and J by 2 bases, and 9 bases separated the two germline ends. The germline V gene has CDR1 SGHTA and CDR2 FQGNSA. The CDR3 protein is CASSLVPAPYEQYF. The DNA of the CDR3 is TGTGCCAGCAGCTTAGTCCCGGCCCCCTACGAGCAGTACTTC.